These 26 T cell receptor beta chains originate from one sample sequenced in a study of regulatory dendritic cells for organ transplantation. The method was immunoSEQ multiplex PCR; TCRdb's version includes in-frame clones alone and lacks a portion of them. This table has 12,000 or so clones, approximately 89% appearing once. These TCRs are of unknown antigen specificity. CFSE-labeled sorted T cells met regulatory or mature dendritic cells for under 6 days. Sequenced sample: naive CD8+ T cells from blood cultured with dendritic cells. Subset described: CD45RA+ naive T cells. These receptors all come from a human donor in good health.

The V gene is TRBV7-9, the J gene TRBJ1-1; the D is unclear. V lost 5 bases and J 8 bases, leaving 6 bases between the germline ends. This CDR3 has 10 amino acids. The germline gives CDR1 SEHNR, CDR2 FQNEAQ (reference sequence). In DNA form, the CDR3 reads TGTGCCAGCAGCCGGAAAGAAGCTTTCTTT. This sequence encodes CASSRKEAFF.

The chain uses TRBV7-9 and TRBJ2-1; D perhaps matches TRBD2 (5 bases). CDR1 and CDR2 (germline): SEHNR, FQNEAQ (reference sequence). The CDR3 is made up of 16 amino acids. Trimming left V 5 bases short and J 0 bases short, with 14 bases between. The CDR3 coding sequence is TGTGCCAGCAGCCCCCCCTCGGGGTTCTCCTACAATGAGCAGTTCTTC. As protein: CASSPPSGFSYNEQFF.

The rearrangement uses TRBV25-1 and TRBJ1-1; D remains ambiguous. The CDR3 covers 13 residues. Germline V gene sequence: CDR1 MGHDK, CDR2 SYGVNS. The V end was cut by 11 bases, the J end by 1 base, with 14 bases between. The CDR3 protein is CASLGRANTEAFF. DNA of the CDR3: TGTGCCTCCTTAGGACGGGCGAACACTGAAGCTTTCTTT.

The CDR3 loop reads CASSRSNTEAFF. CDR3 DNA: TGTGCCAGCAGCCGGTCGAACACTGAAGCTTTCTTT. J is TRBJ1-1 and V is TRBV7-6, with no clear D. The germline CDR1 and CDR2 sequences are SGHVS and FNYEAQ. The CDR3 contains 12 residues. The V and J ends lost 5 bases and 1 base respectively, with 5 bases between them.

The V and J genes are TRBV2 and TRBJ2-7; TRBD2 is a possible D gene (5 bases). Trimming removed 11 bases from V and 3 bases from J, with 11 bases in between. CDR1 is SNHLY and CDR2 is FYNNEI in the germline V gene. The CDR3 has 11 residues. CDR3 sequence reads: CAAGWDYEQYF. The CDR3, as DNA: TGTGCCGCGGGTTGGGACTACGAGCAGTACTTC.

V and J are TRBV13 and TRBJ1-2; the match to TRBD1 covers 9 bases. The CDR3 is made up of 15 amino acids. The junction had 5 bases not matched to a gene; V was cut back by 1 base and J by 5 bases. CDR1 is PRHDT and CDR2 is FYEKMQ in the germline V gene (reference sequence). CDR3 DNA sequence: TGTGCCAGCAGCTTAGCGTGGGGACAGGGTTATGGCTACACCTTC. It encodes CASSLAWGQGYGYTF.

The chain combines TRBV13 with TRBJ2-2; D gene ambiguous. Trimming stripped 3 bases from V and 5 bases from J, with 10 bases between. Germline-derived CDR1 and CDR2 are PRHDT and FYEKMQ (reference sequence). The CDR3 is 14 residues long. CDR3 protein: CASSFGSRTGELFF. In DNA, the CDR3 is TGTGCCAGCAGCTTCGGTAGCCGGACCGGGGAGCTGTTTTTT.

This clone was observed a handful of times. CDR3 region: CARSLIDGAEKLFF. The CDR3 nucleotides are TGTGCCAGAAGCTTGATTGACGGTGCGGAAAAACTGTTTTTT. The chain is built from TRBV5-3 and TRBJ1-4; D call uncertain. TRBV5-3 is assigned to the ORF class and has an uncertain function. Trimming took off 1 base at V and 8 bases at J, with 12 bases between the two ends. The CDR3 contains 14 residues.

The chain joins TRBV7-9 to TRBJ2-2; D not resolved. Between the trimmed V and J ends, which lost 5 bases and 6 bases, there was a span of 7 bases. This CDR3 is 12 amino acids long. Per the germline V gene, CDR1 is SEHNR and CDR2 is FQNEAQ (reference sequence). CDR3 in DNA: TGTGCCAGCAGCCCCGCCGCCGGGGAGCTGTTTTTT. Translation: CASSPAAGELFF.

The rearrangement links TRBV6-5 to TRBJ1-1; perhaps TRBD1 as D (5 bases). Germline loops: CDR1 MNHEY, CDR2 SVGAGI. V was pared by 0 bases and J by 10 bases, with 12 bases between. The CDR3 is made up of 13 amino acids. CDR3 in DNA: TGTGCCAGCAGTTACTCGAGCCGGGGGGTAGCTTTCTTT. Amino acid sequence: CASSYSSRGVAFF.

The chain employs TRBV5-6 and TRBJ1-1, with TRBD1 as a possible D gene (5 bases). Germline V lookup: CDR1 SGHDT, CDR2 YYEEEE. This CDR3 has 15 residues. V lost 4 bases and J lost 0, with 13 bases in between. The CDR3: CASSQEGPMNTEAFF. DNA for the CDR3: TGTGCCAGCAGCCAAGAGGGACCGATGAACACTGAAGCTTTCTTT.

V and J are TRBV6-5 and TRBJ2-7; no clear D. The CDR3 extends over 14 amino acids. Trimming stripped 2 bases from V and 0 bases from J, with 8 bases between. Per the germline V gene, CDR1 is MNHEY and CDR2 is SVGAGI. The CDR3 spells CASSYGRSSYEQYF. The CDR3 nucleotides are TGTGCCAGCAGTTACGGGCGGAGCTCCTACGAGCAGTACTTC.

This clone was counted a single time. The V gene is TRBV4-1, the J gene TRBJ1-6; D gene ambiguous. Germline CDR1 is MGHRA and CDR2 is YSYEKL. The CDR3 is 14 amino acids. Between the trimmed V and J ends, which lost 2 bases and 8 bases, there was a span of 10 bases. CDR3 protein: CASSQFFSDSPLHF. CDR3 nucleotide sequence: TGCGCCAGCAGCCAATTTTTTTCGGATTCACCCCTCCACTTT.

The rearrangement links TRBV29-1 to TRBJ2-1, with 9 bases that match TRBD2. Germline CDR1 reads SQVTM; CDR2 reads ANQGSEA. CDR3 length: 13 amino acids. CDR3 bases: TGCACCGGCGGCGGGGGGGCCTTCAATGAGCAGTTCTTC. Protein sequence: CTGGGGAFNEQFF.

The chain couples TRBV10-3 to TRBJ1-1; no clear D gene. Deletions cut 1 base from V and 0 bases from J, with 3 bases between. The CDR3 consists of 13 residues. CDR1 is ENHRY, CDR2 SYGVKD, per germline. The CDR3 nucleotides are TGTGCCATCAGTGAGTACATGAACACTGAAGCTTTCTTT. It is translated as CAISEYMNTEAFF.

The J gene is TRBJ2-1, the V gene TRBV7-9, with TRBD2 matching over 10 bases. The germline V gene encodes CDR1 SEHNR and CDR2 FQNEAQ (reference sequence). CDR3 size: 16 residues. V was pared by 5 bases and J by 1 base, with 5 bases of the junction left unmatched. In DNA form, the CDR3 reads TGTGCCAGCAGCCCAGCAGCGGGGGGGTCCTACAATGAGCAGTTCTTC. Its protein product is CASSPAAGGSYNEQFF.

The gene calls are TRBV2 and TRBJ2-7, with unresolved D. This CDR3 contains 13 residues. Trimming stripped 3 bases from V and 0 bases from J, with 6 bases between. CDR1 and CDR2 (germline): SNHLY, FYNNEI. The CDR3, as DNA: TGTGCCAGCAGTGACATGACCTCCTACGAGCAGTACTTC. It encodes CASSDMTSYEQYF. Variable domain in full (rest from reference TRBV2 and TRBJ2-7): EPEVTQTPSHQVTQMGQEVILRCVPISNHLYFYWYRQILGQKVEFLVSFYNNEISEKSEIFDDQFSVERPDGSNFTLKIRSTKLEDSAMYFCASSDMTSYEQYFGPGTRLTVT.

V and J are TRBV7-6 and TRBJ2-1, with 9 bases aligning to TRBD1. CDR1 and CDR2 (germline): SGHVS, FNYEAQ. V shed 1 base, J shed 5 bases, and the junction held 6 bases outside the gene matches. This CDR3 comprises 16 residues. In nucleotides, the CDR3 is TGTGCCAGCAGCTTAGACGTTGGGACAGGGAACAATGAGCAGTTCTTC. It is translated as CASSLDVGTGNNEQFF.

The CDR3 is CASSPRDTFYEQYF. The CDR3 DNA sequence: TGTGCCAGCAGCCCTAGGGACACCTTCTACGAGCAGTACTTC. V is TRBV7-9 and J is TRBJ2-7, with a weak D call TRBD1 (6 bases). The CDR3 extends over 14 amino acids. CDR1 and CDR2 from the germline V gene are SEHNR and FQNEAQ (reference sequence). Trimming removed 5 bases from V and 3 bases from J, with 14 bases in between.

This rearrangement joins TRBV28 to TRBJ2-3; 9 bases are shared with TRBD2. V lost 4 bases, J lost 4 bases, and 18 bases stayed unmatched. There are 19 residues in the CDR3. Germline V gene lookup returns CDR1 MDHEN and CDR2 SYDVKM. The CDR3 here is CASSWPQYLAGEGPDTQYF. The CDR3 coding sequence is TGTGCCAGCAGTTGGCCACAATATTTAGCGGGAGAGGGCCCAGATACGCAGTATTTT.

The rearrangement uses TRBV4-3 and TRBJ2-3; maybe TRBD2 (7 bases). Germline V gene data show CDR1 as LGHNA and CDR2 as YSLEER. This CDR3 comprises 17 residues. Trimming pared 0 bases from V and 2 bases from J, leaving 15 bases between. The CDR3 nucleotides read TGCGCCAGCAGCCAAGATCAGTGGGGGGGGGCCACAGATACGCAGTATTTT. Its translation: CASSQDQWGGATDTQYF.

The chain has TRBV7-2 and TRBJ2-7; D ambiguous. The CDR3 runs 14 residues. Trimming removed 0 bases at V and 1 base at J, with 7 bases between. In germline, CDR1 is SGHTA, CDR2 FQGNSA. CDR3 coding DNA: TGTGCCAGCAGCTTAGCGAGCAGTTCCTACGAGCAGTACTTC. It specifies CASSLASSSYEQYF.

V usage is TRBV11-2 and J usage is TRBJ2-7; D remains unclear. This CDR3 spans 14 amino acids. The germline V gene encodes CDR1 SGHAT and CDR2 FQNNGV. Between the trimmed V and J ends, which lost 1 base and 3 bases, there was a span of 10 bases. In DNA, the CDR3 is TGTGCCAGCAGCTTAGTTTCCCGGATCTACGAGCAGTACTTC. Translating gives CASSLVSRIYEQYF.

The chain employs TRBV19 and TRBJ2-7, with 7 bases identical to TRBD2. Germline V gives CDR1 LNHDA, CDR2 SQIVND (reference sequence). This CDR3 is built from 18 residues. The V segment lost 3 bases and the J segment 2 bases; nucleotides outside the gene matches: 16. CDR3 protein: CASSMVIRAGVTPYEQYF. The DNA of the CDR3 is TGTGCCAGTAGTATGGTCATACGGGCGGGAGTAACCCCCTACGAGCAGTACTTC.

The chain recombines TRBV30 with TRBJ1-1, with D hard to call. Germline lookup yields CDR1 GTSNPN and CDR2 SVGIG (reference sequence). The CDR3 is 14 residues long. The germline V and J ends were trimmed by 0 bases and 6 bases, with 14 bases remaining between them. Here the CDR3 DNA reads TGTGCCTGGAGTGTAAGGCGGGAGAAGGCTGAAGCTTTCTTT. Its protein is CAWSVRREKAEAFF.

The chain combines TRBV4-3 with TRBJ2-1; 10 bases match TRBD2. Germline CDR1 and CDR2: LGHNA and YSLEER. This CDR3 comprises 19 residues. V lost 5 bases and J lost 1; bases outside the gene matches: 14. In DNA, the CDR3 is TGCGCCAGCAGCTTAAGGCTAGCGGGAGAGTCCTATTCCTACAATGAGCAGTTCTTC. Translating gives CASSLRLAGESYSYNEQFF.